This TCR beta chain was sequenced for a study of identical twins (dated by TCRdb to about 2016). About the investigation overall: TCR alpha and beta repertoires from monozygotic twins, unrelated adults of various ages and cord blood were deep-sequenced to test whether fetal clonotypes persist. To rule out contamination, the twin experiments were replicated at different times with different library preparation protocols.

This clonotype was found a few times. No antigen is known for it. Base qualities are missing; no much larger clone stands one base away. Study-wide findings and limitations: Invariant T cells such as MAIT and iNKT could partly confound zero-insertion analyses, though diverse VJ usage argued against this for most clonotypes. Out-of-frame TCR alpha sequences shared between twins showed an excess of low generation-probability sequences compared with coincidental sharing between unrelated individuals. Fewer insertions were carried by abundant cord blood beta clonotypes, a similar but weaker trend appeared in young adult naive repertoires, and no such trend appeared in memory repertoires. A weaker excess of twin sharing was found in beta out-of-frame sequences because the signal-to-noise ratio was lowered by fewer shared sequences. Because the same donors could not be followed over many years, conclusions were based on cross-sectional statistical analysis. Out-of-frame TCR alpha sharing in monozygotic twins was systematically underestimated by recombination models, whereas sharing between unrelated individuals was in agreement with the recombination models.

Only healthy Caucasian donors were included. Three pairs of female monozygotic twins, all aged roughly 18 to 30 years, made up the twin cohort. Using Miltenyi CD45RO+ enrichment and human naive T-cell isolation kits, memory (CD45RO+) and naive T cells were isolated from PBMC. Libraries were made using 5' RACE. The reads were generated on an Illumina HiSeq 2000. Template switching introduced a universal primer binding site; the final cDNA contained a unique molecular identifier, enabling accurate counting of TCR cDNA molecules. Specific primers in the conserved constant-segment region were used to synthesize first-strand cDNA for the TCR alpha and beta chains. To control for contamination, every cDNA library was double barcoded, receiving both a SMART-Mk sample barcode and Illumina barcodes. Two successive PCR steps introduced TruSeq adapter sequences along with Illumina sample barcodes. Sequencing of the TCR alpha and beta cDNA libraries was done on the Illumina HiSeq platform using custom primers. Per the source publication's procedure: MiGEC was used to process raw reads and extract unique molecular identifiers, and MiXCR was used to find CDR3 positions. Recombination models were inferred per individual with the repgenHMM and IGoR tools using an EM algorithm. The tcR package in R was used for shared clonotype analysis, with sharing normalized by the product of cloneset sizes. Out-of-frame nonproductive sequences were analyzed to study raw recombination free of thymic and clonal selection effects. TCRdb's own reprocessing of the public reads used fastp at Q25 and MiXCR and kept productive beta chains. Each CDR3 protein appears once, grouped with its most common genes and DNA. Here the V and J calls rest on TCRdb's processing, not on the authors' analysis. The sample records 210,000 or so distinct CDR3 sequences, less than 8% of which are singletons. Of the sample, more than 1.5% falls within the top ten clones.

V is shortened by 0 bases, J by 4 bases, and the region joining them spans 12 bases. Counted from cysteine to phenylalanine, this CDR3 has 14 amino acids. Only the CDR3 DNA is retained, 42 bases long and in frame from the first base. The germline V gene (reference sequence) sets CDR1 to DFQATT and CDR2 to SNEGSKA. The same specimen was also included in a second study, on yellow fever vaccine responses in identical twins. The second paper states: According to the authors, in identical twins the way T cells responded to vaccination appeared partly convergent and partly personalized. In the study, vaccine-responding T cell clones were precisely tracked in identical twins.

The V and J segments used are TRBV20-1 and TRBJ1-2, with the D gene too uncertain to name. The sequence derives from a young woman in good health. Sequencing used memory (CD45RO+) T cells sorted from blood. The cell subset or site label, as the study defines it: CD45RO+ enriched T cells. The DNA sequence is given as TGCAGTGCTAGAGATAGTGGCCTGCTCTATGGCTACACCTTC. It is translated as CSARDSGLLYGYTF.